A selection of T cell receptor beta chains follows, all from one sample in a study of neurological immune-mediated disorders. TCRdb re-analysed the 5' RACE reads in MiXCR, keeping a single row per CDR3 protein. The sample comprises some 87,000 distinct CDR3 sequences, more than 5% of which are singletons, and 7.9% rests with the top ten. What was sequenced was PBMCs. These receptors originate from a woman in her fifties or sixties with multiple sclerosis. Each CDR3 is given with its conserved first and last residue. A D gene is named only where the DNA matches it firmly. Rows give clone size only sometimes, using once, few, many, or a class for an expanded clone.

D	V	J	size	CDR3	DNA
-	TRBV6-6	TRBJ2-7	many	CASRQPSGRGASYEQYF	TGTGCCAGCAGACAACCCTCGGGCAGGGGAGCCTCCTACGAGCAGTACTTC
TRBD1	TRBV5-8	TRBJ2-1	many	CASSSGQGGYNEQFF	TGTGCCAGCAGCTCCGGACAGGGGGGATACAATGAGCAGTTCTTC
-	TRBV5-1	TRBJ2-7	many	CASSSSGTSYEQYF	TGCGCCAGCAGCTCCTCAGGGACCTCCTACGAGCAGTACTTC
TRBD1	TRBV20-1	TRBJ2-5	many	CSARRTGYQETQYF	TGCAGTGCTAGACGGACAGGGTACCAAGAGACCCAGTACTTC
TRBD1	TRBV10-3	TRBJ1-6	many	CAIRETGNRNSPLHF	TGTGCCATCAGAGAGACAGGGAATAGGAATTCACCCCTCCACTTT
TRBD1	TRBV25-1	TRBJ1-2	many	CASSELDRESGYTF	TGTGCCAGCAGTGAATTGGACAGGGAGTCTGGCTACACCTTC
TRBD1	TRBV20-1	TRBJ2-7	many	CSAGQGVSEQYF	TGCAGTGCTGGACAGGGAGTCTCCGAGCAGTACTTC
-	TRBV14	TRBJ2-3	many	CASSPFVAPDTQYF	TGTGCCAGCAGCCCATTTGTCGCCCCAGATACGCAGTATTTT
TRBD1	TRBV15	TRBJ1-5	many	CATSREQGPNQPQHF	TGTGCCACCAGCAGGGAACAGGGGCCCAATCAGCCCCAGCATTTT
TRBD2	TRBV7-9	TRBJ2-1	many	CASTEPEGLAGRWDEQFF	TGTGCCAGCACCGAACCCGAGGGACTAGCGGGACGCTGGGATGAGCAGTTCTTC
TRBD1	TRBV6-1	TRBJ2-4	many	CASRLAGTGDKNIQYF	TGTGCCAGCAGATTAGCAGGGACAGGGGACAAAAACATTCAGTACTTC
-	TRBV20-1	TRBJ1-4	many	CSAPREEDEKLFF	TGCAGTGCTCCCAGGGAGGAGGATGAAAAACTGTTTTTT
-	TRBV6-5	TRBJ1-3	many	CASSRTARSGNTIYF	TGTGCCAGCAGCCGGACAGCGCGCTCTGGAAACACCATATATTTT
-	TRBV29-1	TRBJ1-1	-	CSASGYNTEAFF	TGCAGCGCGTCGGGATACAACACTGAAGCTTTCTTT
TRBD1	TRBV30	TRBJ2-2	many	CAWRGQDLNTGELFF	TGTGCCTGGAGGGGACAGGACCTGAACACCGGGGAGCTGTTTTTT
-	TRBV7-9	TRBJ1-2	many	CASILPPGGYTF	TGTGCCAGCATCCTCCCCCCGGGTGGCTACACCTTC
TRBD1	TRBV7-2	TRBJ1-2	-	CASSFHDRGEVDYGYTF	TGTGCCAGCAGCTTCCACGACAGGGGGGAGGTTGACTATGGCTACACCTTC
TRBD1	TRBV12-3/TRBV12-4	TRBJ1-1	-	CASTQGQFNTEAFF	TGTGCCAGCACCCAGGGACAGTTTAACACTGAAGCTTTCTTT
-	TRBV10-3	TRBJ2-1	many	CAISELREQFF	TGTGCCATCAGTGAGCTCAGGGAGCAGTTCTTC
TRBD1	TRBV12-3/TRBV12-4	TRBJ1-2	many	CASSPPGQPSGYGYTF	TGTGCCAGCAGTCCTCCGGGACAGCCATCCGGCTATGGCTACACCTTC
-	TRBV5-5	TRBJ1-4	-	CASSMTEVNEKLFF	TGTGCCAGCAGCATGACAGAAGTTAATGAAAAACTGTTTTTT
TRBD1	TRBV5-1	TRBJ1-2	many	CASSLTGDNYGYTF	TGCGCCAGCAGCTTGACAGGGGATAATTATGGCTACACCTTC
TRBD1	TRBV5-1	TRBJ2-7	-	CASSLADRRPDEQYF	TGCGCCAGCAGCTTGGCGGACAGGAGGCCGGACGAGCAGTACTTC
TRBD1	TRBV5-1	TRBJ1-1	many	CASSVGVQGAEKIAFF	TGCGCCAGCAGCGTGGGGGTACAGGGGGCGGAGAAGATTGCTTTCTTT
-	TRBV5-6	TRBJ1-2	many	CASSFPGTDYYGYTF	TGTGCCAGCAGCTTCCCGGGGACGGACTACTATGGCTACACCTTC
-	TRBV20-1	TRBJ2-6	many	CSARNTGTGANVLTF	TGCAGTGCTAGAAACACAGGGACTGGGGCCAACGTCCTGACTTTC
-	TRBV28	TRBJ1-2	many	CASSWGNGYTF	TGTGCCAGCAGTTGGGGTAATGGCTACACCTTC
TRBD1	TRBV3-1	TRBJ2-5	many	CASSPTGDVETQYF	TGTGCCAGCAGCCCGACAGGGGATGTAGAGACCCAGTACTTC
TRBD1	TRBV29-1	TRBJ2-2	many	CSVDRGLAGELFF	TGCAGCGTTGACAGGGGGCTCGCCGGGGAGCTGTTTTTT
TRBD1	TRBV5-1	TRBJ1-1	many	CASSSGQGAEAFF	TGCGCCAGCAGCTCTGGACAGGGGGCTGAAGCTTTCTTT